This record looks at one TCR beta chain sequence and its context. The data derive from a study of cytomegalovirus exposure and HLA in healthy donors. The PCR was carried out with 60 Vbeta primers and 13 Jbeta primers. Profiling relied on immunoSEQ multiplex PCR, and the TCRdb table lists in-frame clones only, not all of them. Here the sample spans under 300,000 clones, around 81% being singletons. There are 16 residues in the CDR3. The V end lost 1 base, the J end lost 0 bases, and 13 bases lay between the germline ends. In germline, CDR1 is MGHRA, CDR2 YSYEKL. The specimen was PBMCs. J is TRBJ2-7 and V is TRBV4-1, with a tentative D call TRBD1 (5 bases). The clonotype comes from a woman aged 55 to 70 in good health and CMV-seropositive. For the CDR3, the DNA is TGCGCCAGCAGCCAAGGTGACAGACCAAGCTCCTACGAGCAGTACTTC. It is translated as CASSQGDRPSSYEQYF.